These 32 T cell receptor beta chains were sequenced from one sample in a study of T cells after yellow fever vaccination. A single record per CDR3 protein comes from TCRdb applying MiXCR to the 5' RACE reads. This sample yields about 510,000 distinct CDR3 sequences, of which just over 20% are seen a single time; about 16% belongs to the top ten. The sequences come from PBMCs, collected roughly 20 days after the first yellow fever vaccination. The receptors come from a man between 18 and 35 years old who received the YFV17D yellow fever vaccine.

The gene calls are TRBV7-2 and TRBJ1-4; D may be TRBD1 (5 bases). Trimming left V 5 bases short and J 5 bases short, with 15 bases between. The germline V gene encodes CDR1 SGHTA and CDR2 FQGNSA. The CDR3 is 15 amino acids. The CDR3 is CASSPPRRGNEKLFF. CDR3 nucleotides: TGTGCCAGCAGCCCCCCGCGTCGGGGGAATGAAAAACTGTTTTTT.

The J gene is TRBJ2-2, the V gene TRBV12-3 or TRBV12-4, with D tentatively TRBD1 or TRBD2 (6 bases each). The V and J ends lost 6 bases and 6 bases respectively, with 8 bases between them. The CDR3 totals 12 residues. CDR3 nucleotide sequence: TGTGCCAGCAGAGGGGGGCCCGGGGAGCTGTTTTTT. Encoded protein: CASRGGPGELFF.

This rearrangement joins TRBV20-1 to TRBJ1-1; TRBD1 is a possible D gene (5 bases). Germline CDR1 is DFQATT and CDR2 is SNEGSKA (reference sequence). V was shortened by 2 bases and J by 6 bases, with 13 bases between the two germline ends. This CDR3 has 13 amino acids. In DNA form, the CDR3 reads TGCAGTGCTAGAACCCCGGGGCTCGCTGAAGCTTTCTTT. It encodes CSARTPGLAEAFF.

Only a few counts were recorded for this clonotype. The chain is built from TRBV6-2 or TRBV6-3 and TRBJ2-7; 11 nucleotides match TRBD2. Germline V gives CDR1 MNHEY, CDR2 SVGEGT. The ends lost 5 bases at V and 0 bases at J; junction bases unmatched: 6. This CDR3 has 16 residues. The CDR3 coding sequence is TGTGCCAGCAGTCGACCGGGACTAGCGGTCTCCTACGAGCAGTACTTC. As protein: CASSRPGLAVSYEQYF.

The chain links TRBV6-5 to TRBJ1-2; D not resolved. Trimming left V 0 bases short and J 4 bases short, with 9 bases between. Germline loops: CDR1 MNHEY, CDR2 SVGAGI. This CDR3 has 14 amino acids. CDR3 DNA: TGTGCCAGCAGTTACTCGATGGCAGCCTATGGCTACACCTTC. It translates to CASSYSMAAYGYTF.

This clonotype showed up just a few times. This chain links TRBV7-2 with TRBJ2-6; D call uncertain. V lost 6 bases and J 0 bases, leaving 15 bases between the germline ends. This CDR3 contains 17 residues. Germline CDR1 reads SGHTA; CDR2 reads FQGNSA. In DNA form, the CDR3 reads TGTGCCAGCAGTCAACAAGCGACCTTCTCTGGGGCCAACGTCCTGACTTTC. Its protein product is CASSQQATFSGANVLTF.

There are a few counts of this clonotype. The V call is TRBV11-1, the J call TRBJ2-1; D perhaps matches TRBD2 (5 bases). V was pared by 3 bases and J by 6 bases, with 9 bases between. Germline assignment: CDR1 SGHAT and CDR2 FQDESV (reference sequence). The CDR3 is 13 amino acids. CDR3: CASSLGVLNEQFF. CDR3 DNA sequence: TGTGCCAGCAGCTTGGGAGTTCTCAATGAGCAGTTCTTC. Full variable domain (remainder filled in from reference TRBV11-1 and TRBJ2-1): EAEVAQSPRYKITEKSQAVAFWCDPISGHATLYWYRQILGQGPELLVQFQDESVVDDSQLPKDRFSAERLKGVDSTLKIQPAELGDSAMYLCASSLGVLNEQFFGPGTRLTVL.

This clonotype has a handful of counts. The chain employs TRBV7-2 and TRBJ2-3; unclear D gene. CDR1 is SGHTA and CDR2 is FQGNSA in the germline V gene. This CDR3 is 14 amino acids long. Trimming stripped 5 bases from V and 4 bases from J, with 13 bases between. The DNA for the CDR3 is TGTGCCAGCAGCCCGAAGGGTTGGGCAGATACGCAGTATTTT. Translation gives CASSPKGWADTQYF.

The sample holds a few counts of this clonotype. This chain links TRBV20-1 with TRBJ2-4; 11 bases are shared with TRBD2. Per germline, CDR1 DFQATT and CDR2 SNEGSKA (reference sequence). This CDR3 is built from 15 residues. The V and J ends lost 6 bases and 0 bases, in that order; junction bases with no gene match: 4. The DNA of the CDR3 is TGCAGTGCAAGACTAGCGGGGTTAGCCAAAAACATTCAGTACTTC. It is translated as CSARLAGLAKNIQYF.

This clonotype was detected only a few times. The V call is TRBV7-9, the J call TRBJ1-1, with 9 bases aligning to TRBD1. The V and J ends lost 5 bases and 5 bases, in that order; junction bases with no gene match: 6. The CDR3 runs 14 residues. Germline-derived CDR1 and CDR2 are SEHNR and FQNEAQ (reference sequence). The CDR3 sequence is CASSPRTGETEAFF. The CDR3 DNA reads as TGTGCCAGCAGCCCCCGGACAGGGGAAACTGAAGCTTTCTTT.

A few counts support this clonotype. V usage is TRBV6-1 and J usage is TRBJ2-7; no clear D gene. CDR3 length: 15 residues. Looked up from germline, CDR1 is MNHNS and CDR2 is SASEGT. With 0 bases removed from V and 8 bases from J, the gap between germline ends came to 17 bases. CDR3 nucleotide sequence: TGTGCCAGCAGTGAAGCGGTGAAGGGAAATAGCAAGCAGTACTTC. This translates into CASSEAVKGNSKQYF.

The genes are TRBV7-6 and TRBJ2-7; D perhaps matches TRBD2 (5 bases). Germline V lookup: CDR1 SGHVS, CDR2 FNYEAQ. V was clipped by 1 base and J by 3 bases, with 13 bases between them. The CDR3 length is 15 residues. For the CDR3, the DNA is TGTGCCAGCAGCTTAGGGGGAGAATCCTTCTACGAGCAGTACTTC. This codes for CASSLGGESFYEQYF.

The chain carries TRBV27 and TRBJ2-7, with 9 nucleotides matching TRBD1. The CDR3 covers 14 residues. The J segment lost 3 bases and the V segment lost 8 bases, leaving 8 bases of the junction unmatched. Germline V gene sequence: CDR1 MNHEY, CDR2 SMNVEV (reference sequence). CDR3 bases: TGTGCCAGCGGTCGAGCGGGACAGGGCTACGAGCAGTACTTC. Protein: CASGRAGQGYEQYF.

This clonotype turned up a few times. The CDR3 DNA is TGTGCCAGCAGCAGGGGTAATAATTCACCCCTCCACTTT. Its translation: CASSRGNNSPLHF. This chain links TRBV6-1 with TRBJ1-6; TRBD1 might be the D (6 bases). V lost 6 bases and J lost 5, with 8 bases in between. The length of the CDR3 is 13 residues. The V gene's germline CDR1 is MNHNS and CDR2 SASEGT.

This clonotype was recorded a few times. The chain combines TRBV29-1 with TRBJ2-3; tentative D call: TRBD2 (6 bases). Germline values: CDR1 SQVTM, CDR2 ANQGSEA. V was pared by 3 bases and J by 7 bases, with 17 bases between. The CDR3 sequence is 14 residues long. CDR3 in amino acids: CSVDERAHENTQYF. The CDR3 nucleotides read TGCAGCGTTGACGAGCGGGCCCACGAAAATACGCAGTATTTT.

The genes are TRBV7-8 and TRBJ1-4; D possibly corresponds to TRBD1 (5 bases). The CDR3 contains 16 residues. V shed 3 bases and J shed 0 bases, with 11 bases lying between them. Germline lookup yields CDR1 SGHVS and CDR2 FQNEAQ. The CDR3 here is CASSFRGGTTNEKLFF. The DNA for the CDR3 is TGTGCCAGCAGCTTTAGGGGCGGAACAACTAATGAAAAACTGTTTTTT.

The rearrangement links TRBV24-1 to TRBJ1-1, with D hard to call. CDR3 length: 13 residues. Trimming removed 9 bases from V and 2 bases from J, with 12 bases in between. CDR1 is KGHDR and CDR2 is SFDVKD in the germline V gene. The CDR3 region is CATAGNSNTEAFF. In DNA form, the CDR3 reads TGTGCCACCGCGGGTAACAGCAACACTGAAGCTTTCTTT.

This rearrangement joins TRBV24-1 to TRBJ2-1; tentative D call: TRBD1 (5 bases). Germline CDR1 reads KGHDR; CDR2 reads SFDVKD. Trimming shortened V by 3 bases and J by 2 bases, and 16 bases separated the two germline ends. CDR3 length: 17 amino acids. CDR3 nucleotide sequence: TGTGCCACCAGTGATAGAAAAGGGGCGATGCCCTACAATGAGCAGTTCTTC. This encodes CATSDRKGAMPYNEQFF.

This chain connects TRBV18 to TRBJ2-3, with 7 bases lining up with TRBD2. The CDR3 covers 13 residues. From germline, CDR1 is KGHSH and CDR2 LQKENI. The V and J ends lost 3 bases and 6 bases, in that order; junction bases with no gene match: 3. This chain's CDR3 is CASSPTSVDTQYF. As DNA, the CDR3 is TGTGCCAGCTCACCCACTAGCGTGGATACGCAGTATTTT.

J is TRBJ2-3 and V is TRBV29-1, with TRBD2 matching 10 bases. This CDR3 is built from 15 residues. V gave up 7 bases and J gave up 2 bases; unmatched junction bases: 9. The germline CDR1 and CDR2 sequences are SQVTM and ANQGSEA. The CDR3 bases are TGCAGCGCTCCACAAGCGGGGGGGTTCACAGATACGCAGTATTTT. Translation: CSAPQAGGFTDTQYF.

This clonotype has only a few counts. The chain carries TRBV6-5 and TRBJ1-2; TRBD1 aligns across 9 bases. With V trimmed by 4 bases and J by 4 bases, 4 bases remained unmatched. CDR3 length: 14 amino acids. CDR1 is MNHEY, CDR2 SVGAGI, per germline. Here the CDR3 reads CASSSGTGIYGYTF. CDR3 bases: TGTGCCAGCAGTTCCGGGACAGGGATCTATGGCTACACCTTC.

The chain joins TRBV7-9 to TRBJ2-7; D tentatively fits TRBD1 or TRBD2 (5 bases each). Looked up from germline, CDR1 is SEHNR and CDR2 is FQNEAQ (reference sequence). V lost 8 bases to trimming and J lost 9 bases, with 23 bases between them. This CDR3 contains 14 residues. CDR3 protein: CASGGTGPLRGQYF. The CDR3 coding sequence is TGTGCCAGCGGGGGAACGGGACCCTTACGGGGGCAGTACTTC.

This sequence joins TRBV21-1 and TRBJ2-7; TRBD1 is taken as the D call from the table, unchecked against the DNA. TRBV21-1 constitutes a pseudogene. The CDR3 sequence is 16 residues long. CDR3 DNA: TGTGCCAGCAGCAGGAGTCTCCCGGGACAGACTTACGAGCAGTACTTC. Its protein is CASSRSLPGQTYEQYF.

This clonotype appeared a few times. This rearrangement joins TRBV7-3 to TRBJ1-1; D is undetermined. This CDR3 spans 14 amino acids. Trimming took 5 bases from V and 1 from J, leaving 11 bases between them. Looked up from germline, CDR1 is SGHTA and CDR2 is FQGTGA. As DNA, the CDR3 is TGTGCCAGCAGCCGTAACGAGGGGAACACTGAAGCTTTCTTT. Translation gives CASSRNEGNTEAFF. Full variable domain (remainder filled in from reference TRBV7-3 and TRBJ1-1): GAGVSQTPSNKVTEKGKYVELRCDPISGHTALYWYRQSLGQGPEFLIYFQGTGAADDSGLPNDRFFAVRPEGSVSTLKIQRTERGDSAVYLCASSRNEGNTEAFFGQGTRLTVV.

V usage is TRBV18 and J usage is TRBJ1-5; D remains ambiguous. V lost 4 bases to trimming and J lost 4 bases, with 17 bases between them. CDR1 KGHSH and CDR2 LQKENI come from the germline V gene. The CDR3 runs 16 residues. In DNA, the CDR3 is TGTGCCAGCTCACGTGACGGAAGTGAAGGGAATCAGCCCCAGCATTTT. Translated, it gives CASSRDGSEGNQPQHF.

The CDR3 bases are TGCGCCAGCAGCTTGGGGAGGGTGGACAATGAGCAGTTCTTC. Residues: CASSLGRVDNEQFF. The chain joins TRBV5-1 to TRBJ2-1; TRBD2 might be the D (6 bases). This CDR3 comprises 14 residues. V dropped 0 bases and J dropped 5 bases, with 9 bases sitting between them. CDR1 and CDR2 (germline): SGHRS, YFSETQ.

As for this clonotype: A read error may produce the germline difference seen at one junction end. The V gene is TRBV7-7, the J gene TRBJ2-5, with 13 bases lining up with TRBD2. CDR1 and CDR2 (germline): SSHAT, FNYEAQ (reference sequence). CDR3 size: 16 residues. The DNA for the CDR3 is TGTGCTAGCAGCGATTGGACTAGCGGGGGCCAAGAGACCCAGTACTTC. This translates into CASSDWTSGGQETQYF.

This clonotype was seen more than once but under ten times. The chain recombines TRBV24-1 with TRBJ2-3, with D tentatively TRBD1 or TRBD2 (5 bases each). The CDR3 has 17 amino acids. Germline CDR1 is KGHDR and CDR2 is SFDVKD. The germline V and J ends were trimmed by 2 bases and 2 bases, with 16 bases remaining between them. The CDR3 sequence: CATSDSAGAAHTDTQYF. As DNA, the CDR3 is TGTGCCACCAGTGATTCGGCCGGGGCAGCTCACACAGATACGCAGTATTTT.

V is TRBV30 and J is TRBJ1-5; possible D gene TRBD1, 6 bases. CDR1 and CDR2 (germline): GTSNPN, SVGIG (reference sequence). The ends were cut back, 1 base at V and 6 bases at J, with 13 bases in the middle. CDR3 length: 14 amino acids. The CDR3 DNA follows: TGTGCCTGGAGTGGTCTGGGGGCGACTCAGCCCCAGCATTTT. This sequence encodes CAWSGLGATQPQHF.

This sequence joins TRBV20-1 and TRBJ2-5; 8 positions match TRBD2. Germline V gives CDR1 DFQATT, CDR2 SNEGSKA (reference sequence). The CDR3 has 14 amino acids. The CDR3 loop is CSATGTRSFETQYF. CDR3 bases: TGCAGCGCCACCGGGACTAGAAGTTTCGAGACCCAGTACTTC.

This clonotype was seen more than once but under ten times. The V and J genes are TRBV11-1 and TRBJ2-7; TRBD2 agrees at 7 bases. With V trimmed by 1 base and J by 2 bases, 8 bases remained unmatched. The CDR3 length is 16 residues. CDR1 and CDR2 from the germline V gene are SGHAT and FQDESV (reference sequence). CDR3 region: CASSLVGGGTTYEQYF. The CDR3 bases are TGTGCCAGCAGCTTAGTAGGCGGGGGAACTACCTACGAGCAGTACTTC.

This chain uses TRBV11-2 with TRBJ1-4; the D is unclear. The CDR3 has 14 amino acids. The germline V and J ends were trimmed by 6 bases and 2 bases, with 10 bases remaining between them. Germline CDR1 SGHAT, CDR2 FQNNGV. The CDR3 loop is CASSSTTTNEKLFF. CDR3 sequence (DNA): TGTGCCAGCAGTTCCACTACTACTAATGAAAAACTGTTTTTT.